The 11 T cell receptor beta chains below come from one sample, sequenced in a study of T cell responses to AZD1222 COVID-19 vaccine. Only in-frame clones appear in the TCRdb table, and some are missing; sequencing was by immunoSEQ multiplex PCR. The sample lists around 100,000 clones, roughly 90% occurring once. Sequenced here: peripheral blood, sampled on day 0 of AZD1222 vaccination. The source is an adult in good health.

Here the CDR3 reads CASSHQGGNGQYF. The CDR3 region has the DNA TGTGCCAGCAGCCACCAGGGGGGGAATGGGCAGTACTTC. The chain has TRBV14 and TRBJ2-7, with D perhaps being TRBD1 or TRBD2 (7 bases each). Germline lookup yields CDR1 SGHDN and CDR2 FVKESK. The germline V and J ends were trimmed by 3 bases and 9 bases, with 15 bases remaining between them. The CDR3 is 13 residues long.

The rearrangement links TRBV5-1 to TRBJ2-7; 8 nucleotides match TRBD1. Germline values: CDR1 SGHRS, CDR2 YFSETQ. The CDR3 sequence is 13 residues long. The trim removed 5 bases at V and 5 bases at J, leaving 6 bases unmatched. The CDR3 DNA reads TGCGCCAGCAGTTCGGACAGGGAAAACGAGCAGTACTTC. This translates into CASSSDRENEQYF. Based on the CDR3 plus reference TRBV5-1 and TRBJ2-7, the full variable domain is KAGVTQTPRYLIKTRGQQVTLSCSPISGHRSVSWYQQTPGQGLQFLFEYFSETQRNKGNFPGRFSGRQFSNSRSEMNVSTLELGDSALYLCASSSDRENEQYFGPGTRLTVT.

The V and J genes are TRBV28 and TRBJ1-2, with D possibly being TRBD1 (6 bases). Germline CDR1 MDHEN, CDR2 SYDVKM. This CDR3 has 14 amino acids. V dropped 8 bases and J dropped 2 bases, with 15 bases sitting between them. CDR3 nucleotide sequence: TGTGCCAGCTATTCCGGGACACCGAACTATGGCTACACCTTC. Its translation: CASYSGTPNYGYTF.

Notes on this clone: The sample has other DNA sequences that encode this CDR3 too. CDR3 sequence: CASSFSGGAYNEQFF. Here the CDR3 DNA reads TGCGCCAGCAGCTTTAGCGGGGGGGCCTACAATGAGCAGTTCTTC. This chain connects TRBV5-1 to TRBJ2-1, with 11 positions matching TRBD2. The CDR3 has 15 amino acids. Germline V gene sequence: CDR1 SGHRS, CDR2 YFSETQ. V lost 2 bases and J lost 2; bases outside the gene matches: 0.

The sample holds a few counts of this clone. The chain couples TRBV7-9 to TRBJ2-7, with 10 bases fitting TRBD2. V was clipped by 1 base and J by 7 bases; unmatched bases: 7. CDR1 and CDR2 from the germline V gene are SEHNR and FQNEAQ (reference sequence). The CDR3 loop spans 15 amino acids. The CDR3 DNA sequence: TGTGCCAGCAGCTTAGTAGCGGGAGGCCAAGGGGAGCAGTACTTC. It is translated as CASSLVAGGQGEQYF.

J is TRBJ1-2 and V is TRBV12-3 or TRBV12-4; 9 bases are a match to TRBD1. The CDR3 sequence is 13 residues long. The ends lost 3 bases at V and 8 bases at J; junction bases unmatched: 4. The CDR3 DNA reads as TGTGCCAGCAGTTTTGGGACAGGGAACGGCTACACCTTC. It translates to CASSFGTGNGYTF.

V is TRBV4-3 and J is TRBJ2-7; D is perhaps TRBD2 (5 bases). The CDR3 is made up of 17 amino acids. The V gene's germline CDR1 is LGHNA and CDR2 YSLEER. V lost 3 bases and J lost 7, with 25 bases in between. For the CDR3, the DNA is TGCGCCAGCAGCCAGGACCCTCGGGAAGCCGCCCTTAGTGAGCAGTACTTC. Protein sequence: CASSQDPREAALSEQYF.

The chain joins TRBV28 to TRBJ2-2, with no clear D. CDR3 size: 16 residues. Trimming shortened V by 5 bases and J by 0 bases, and 13 bases separated the two germline ends. Germline lookup yields CDR1 MDHEN and CDR2 SYDVKM. CDR3 nucleotide sequence: TGTGCCAGCAGTCCACCTATGATAGCGAACACCGGGGAGCTGTTTTTT. Amino acid sequence: CASSPPMIANTGELFF.

J is TRBJ2-7 and V is TRBV19; possible D gene TRBD1, 6 bases. V was pared by 5 bases and J by 2 bases, with 13 bases between. Germline V gene lookup returns CDR1 LNHDA and CDR2 SQIVND (reference sequence). CDR3 size: 14 residues. In DNA, the CDR3 is TGTGCCAGTAGTGTCCGGGACATGACCTACGAGCAGTACTTC. Amino acid sequence: CASSVRDMTYEQYF.

This clone was picked up a small number of times. V usage is TRBV7-2 and J usage is TRBJ2-5; 8 bases line up with TRBD2. V trimming: 3 bases; J trimming: 3 bases; junction bases outside the gene matches: 0. Germline CDR1 SGHTA, CDR2 FQGNSA. This CDR3 is built from 13 residues. This CDR3 reads CASSFSGEETQYF. In DNA form, the CDR3 reads TGTGCCAGCAGCTTTAGCGGGGAAGAGACCCAGTACTTC.

V gene TRBV12-5 combines with J gene TRBJ2-5; no reliable D call. This CDR3 is 13 amino acids long. Trimming shortened V by 5 bases and J by 7 bases, and 14 bases separated the two germline ends. CDR1 is LGHNT and CDR2 is FRNRAP in the germline V gene. CDR3 sequence reads: CASGPTYGGTQYF. DNA of the CDR3: TGTGCTAGTGGTCCGACGTATGGCGGGACCCAGTACTTC.